The entry that follows covers one T cell receptor beta chain sequence. Antigen: not known. Germline V lookup: CDR1 LGHDT, CDR2 YNNKEL (reference sequence). V lost 1 base and J 7 bases, leaving 13 bases between the germline ends. The CDR3 runs 14 residues. The record originates from a study of Ad26.COV2.S vaccination and SARS-CoV-2 variants. The overall study: The authors gave Ad26.COV2.S intramuscularly, either once or twice 56 days apart. Study-wide findings and caveats: A substantial breadth of spike-specific CD8+ and CD4+ T cell responses after vaccination has been reported.

The treatment was: over 15 received Ad26.COV2.S at low or high dose, single or two shots; about 5 received placebo; per-sample allocation not given. Day 63 after the first injection of vaccine or placebo was the sampling time. The administered vaccine (an Ad26 vector) expressed Wuhan-strain SARS-CoV-2 spike. TCRdb's table, derived via immunoSEQ multiplex PCR, lists solely in-frame clones and lacks some. The sample includes about 400,000 clones, roughly 85% of them seen just once. J is TRBJ1-2 and V is TRBV3-1 (or the pseudogene TRBV3-2); D unresolved. The TCR comes from a person between 18 and 65 years old who received the Ad26.COV2.S COVID-19 vaccine or a placebo. The sequencing here drew on peripheral blood, taken in a trial of Ad26.COV2.S vaccine versus placebo. The CDR3 bases are TGTGCCAGCAGCCAAGTGACCAGGCGAGGTGGCTACACCTTC. This sequence encodes CASSQVTRRGGYTF.